This T cell receptor (beta chain) derives from a study of shared clonotypes between healthy human individuals. The protocol was immunoSEQ multiplex PCR, while the TCRdb copy is restricted to in-frame clones and leaves out a portion. The sample holds about 510,000 clones; about 80% are singletons and the top ten take 9.5% to 15%. Germline CDR1 SGHAT, CDR2 FQNNGV. V lost 5 bases and J lost 3; bases outside the gene matches: 10. This CDR3 spans 17 amino acids. The TCR was taken from a woman in her forties in good health. Some clones in this sample may be carry-over from other donors' samples. Sequencing input: PBMCs. V gene TRBV11-2 combines with J gene TRBJ2-1, with 10 bases matching TRBD2. CDR3 DNA: TGTGCCAGCAGCCCCCGAAGGAGCGGGAGGGGCTACAATGAGCAGTTCTTC. Translating it yields CASSPRRSGRGYNEQFF.